The 23 T cell receptor beta chains below all came from one sample that was sequenced in a study of blood T cell repertoires in COVID-19. The repertoire was sequenced with immunoSEQ multiplex PCR; TCRdb's copy has only in-frame clones and lacks some. The table shows roughly 150,000 clones, with about 86% occurring only once. The sample consisted of peripheral blood. These receptors came from a woman of 80 years or more with acute or convalescent COVID-19.

The chain employs TRBV9 and TRBJ1-2; TRBD1 matches at 8 bases. This CDR3 spans 14 amino acids. The germline CDR1 and CDR2 sequences are SGDLS and YYNGEE. The ends lost 2 bases at V and 7 bases at J; junction bases unmatched: 7. DNA of the CDR3: TGTGCCAGCAGCGTGGGACAGGTCGTACGTGGCTACACCTTC. Translating gives CASSVGQVVRGYTF.

This clone showed up just once. This chain connects TRBV6-4 to TRBJ2-7; 8 bases align to TRBD1. V shed 6 bases, J shed 2 bases, and the junction held 6 bases outside the gene matches. The length of the CDR3 is 14 residues. Looked up from germline, CDR1 is MRHNA and CDR2 is SNTAGT. The CDR3, as DNA: TGTGCCAGCAGGGGGAGGACAGGGACCTACGAGCAGTACTTC. The encoded protein is CASRGRTGTYEQYF.

The chain combines TRBV11-3 with TRBJ2-2; D possibly corresponds to TRBD1 (5 bases). V was trimmed by 5 bases and J by 1 base, leaving 8 bases between them. Germline CDR1 and CDR2: SGHNT and YENEEA. CDR3 length: 14 residues. The CDR3, as DNA: TGTGCCAGCAGCACCGGACAGAACACCGGGGAGCTGTTTTTT. This codes for CASSTGQNTGELFF.

The rearrangement joins TRBV16 to TRBJ2-1, with D tentatively TRBD1 (6 bases). Germline loops: CDR1 KGHSY, CDR2 FQNENV. Trimming left V 2 bases short and J 12 bases short, with 14 bases between. The CDR3 has 13 residues. The CDR3 loop reads CASSQTWGPTQFF. The DNA of the CDR3 is TGTGCCAGCAGCCAAACCTGGGGGCCGACGCAGTTCTTC.

The chain employs TRBV3-1 (or the pseudogene TRBV3-2) and TRBJ1-1; D is unclear. V was trimmed by 3 bases and J by 1 base, leaving 6 bases between them. This CDR3 comprises 13 residues. Germline lookup yields CDR1 LGHDT and CDR2 YNNKEL (reference sequence). The CDR3 loop is CASSQLGNTEAFF. CDR3 sequence (DNA): TGTGCCAGCAGCCAGCTCGGGAACACTGAAGCTTTCTTT.

There are a few counts of this clone. The chain employs TRBV2 and TRBJ1-6; tentative D call: TRBD1 (5 bases). The CDR3 has 14 amino acids. CDR1 is SNHLY, CDR2 FYNNEI, per germline. The V end lost 6 bases, the J end lost 8 bases, and 14 bases lay between the germline ends. The CDR3 here is CASRDDSAYSPLHF. CDR3 nucleotides: TGTGCCAGCAGGGATGACAGTGCATATTCACCCCTCCACTTT.

Only one count was recorded for this clone. The gene calls are TRBV25-1 and TRBJ1-2; no definite D call. This CDR3 is 13 amino acids long. Germline CDR1 is MGHDK and CDR2 is SYGVNS. The ends were cut back, 0 bases at V and 6 bases at J, with 8 bases in the middle. The CDR3 region has the DNA TGTGCCAGCAGTGAATATTGGAGTCATGGCTACACCTTC. This sequence encodes CASSEYWSHGYTF.

This rearrangement joins TRBV10-1 to TRBJ1-3; D gene uncertain. Trimming cost V 5 bases and J 0 bases, with 11 bases left between them. Germline V gives CDR1 WNHNN, CDR2 SYGVQD (reference sequence). The CDR3 is made up of 15 amino acids. CDR3 sequence (DNA): TGCGCCAGCAGTTCCACCGAGAGCTCTGGAAACACCATATATTTT. This encodes CASSSTESSGNTIYF.

The chain combines TRBV7-3 with TRBJ2-3; a possible D gene is TRBD1 (6 bases). Germline V gene lookup returns CDR1 SGHTA and CDR2 FQGTGA. There are 13 residues in the CDR3. V shed 6 bases and J shed 0 bases, with 7 bases lying between them. CDR3 DNA: TGTGCCAGCAGTAGGGGGAGCACAGATACGCAGTATTTT. This translates into CASSRGSTDTQYF.

The sample holds a few counts of this clone. The rearrangement links TRBV29-1 to TRBJ1-3, with TRBD1 matching 8 bases. This CDR3 is 14 amino acids long. Germline CDR1 reads SQVTM; CDR2 reads ANQGSEA. Germline trimming cut 3 bases from V and 6 bases from J; bases unmatched to any gene: 7. Written as DNA, the CDR3 is TGCAGCGTTGAGGGGACAGGCAAAACAAACACCATATATTTT. Translated, it gives CSVEGTGKTNTIYF.

The V gene is TRBV20-1, the J gene TRBJ2-1; TRBD2 might be the D (7 bases). The V end lost 8 bases, the J end lost 4 bases, and 15 bases lay between the germline ends. CDR1 and CDR2 from the germline V gene are DFQATT and SNEGSKA (reference sequence). The CDR3 sequence is 13 residues long. The CDR3 DNA follows: TGCAGTCCGAGTGAGGGGGGGTACAATGAGCAGTTCTTC. It yields the protein CSPSEGGYNEQFF.

The V call is TRBV6-1, the J call TRBJ2-7; no clear D. This CDR3 has 15 amino acids. From germline, CDR1 is MNHNS and CDR2 SASEGT. The V end was cut by 0 bases, the J end by 0 bases, with 9 bases between. The CDR3 sequence: CASSEAVNFSYEQYF. For the CDR3, the DNA is TGTGCCAGCAGTGAAGCGGTTAACTTCTCCTACGAGCAGTACTTC.

The chain recombines TRBV7-9 with TRBJ1-3; D is possibly TRBD1 (5 bases). Germline V gives CDR1 SEHNR, CDR2 FQNEAQ (reference sequence). The CDR3 length is 14 residues. Trimming cost V 7 bases and J 0 bases, with 10 bases left between them. CDR3 protein: CASTPRDSGNTIYF. The CDR3 DNA follows: TGTGCCAGCACCCCCAGGGACTCTGGAAACACCATATATTTT. The variable domain in full, with the rest retrieved from reference TRBV7-9 and TRBJ1-3, is DTGVSQNPRHKITKRGQNVTFRCDPISEHNRLYWYRQTLGQGPEFLTYFQNEAQLEKSRLLSDRFSAERPKGSFSTLEIQRTEQGDSAMYLCASTPRDSGNTIYFGEGSWLTVV.

The V and J genes are TRBV6-5 and TRBJ1-2; weak D call: TRBD1 (5 bases). Trimming cost V 5 bases and J 5 bases, with 15 bases left between them. Germline V lookup: CDR1 MNHEY, CDR2 SVGAGI. This CDR3 comprises 14 residues. Written as DNA, the CDR3 is TGTGCCAGCAGTCCCCTCAGGGTACGGTATGGCTACACCTTC. Protein sequence: CASSPLRVRYGYTF.

There are a few counts of this clone. The gene calls are TRBV2 and TRBJ2-1; perhaps TRBD2 as D (6 bases). Germline-derived CDR1 and CDR2 are SNHLY and FYNNEI. Trimming left V 10 bases short and J 3 bases short, with 19 bases between. The CDR3 has 15 amino acids. In nucleotides, the CDR3 is TGTGCCACAGGAGGGGTCAAGCGGATCTACAATGAGCAGTTCTTC. Protein: CATGGVKRIYNEQFF.

About this clone: Other DNA variants within this sample encode the same CDR3. The V call is TRBV7-2, the J call TRBJ1-1, with D tentatively TRBD1 (6 bases). The V and J ends lost 6 bases and 4 bases respectively, with 12 bases between them. The CDR3 totals 13 residues. CDR1 and CDR2 (germline): SGHTA, FQGNSA. CDR3 sequence (DNA): TGTGCCAGCAGGGTACAGGGTGCCACTGAAGCTTTCTTT. Amino acid sequence: CASRVQGATEAFF.

This sequence joins TRBV7-2 and TRBJ2-7; 7 bases fit TRBD1. The ends lost 4 bases at V and 2 bases at J; junction bases unmatched: 5. Germline V CDR1 and CDR2: SGHTA, FQGNSA. The CDR3 is 14 amino acids. Here the CDR3 reads CASSSGQPPYEQYF. DNA for the CDR3: TGTGCCAGCAGCTCGGGACAGCCCCCCTACGAGCAGTACTTC.

The chain uses TRBV5-4 and TRBJ1-6; no definite D call. The germline gives CDR1 SGHNT, CDR2 YYREEE (reference sequence). V was pared by 1 base and J by 8 bases, with 4 bases between. There are 12 residues in the CDR3. The CDR3, as DNA: TGTGCCAGCAGCTTGCCCGATTCACCCCTCCACTTT. This translates into CASSLPDSPLHF.

This chain links TRBV4-2 with TRBJ2-3, with D possibly being TRBD1 (5 bases). Germline V gene sequence: CDR1 LGHNA, CDR2 YNFKEQ. This CDR3 contains 14 residues. Trimming took 0 bases from V and 6 from J, leaving 10 bases between them. The CDR3 DNA reads as TGTGCCAGCAGCCAAGACAGGCCAGGGGATACGCAGTATTTT. It specifies CASSQDRPGDTQYF.

The V and J genes are TRBV6-2 or TRBV6-3 and TRBJ2-7; 9 positions agree with TRBD2. V dropped 6 bases and J dropped 2; count of bases not matched to a gene: 11. Per the germline V gene, CDR1 is MNHEY and CDR2 is SVGEGT. The CDR3 spans 16 residues. CDR3 coding DNA: TGTGCCAGCAGCCACCTTGGGCTAGCGGGGCCCTACGAGCAGTACTTC. It translates to CASSHLGLAGPYEQYF.

In its sample, this clone was seen a few times. The rearrangement links TRBV3-1 (or the pseudogene TRBV3-2) to TRBJ1-1, with D unclear. CDR1 is LGHDT and CDR2 is YNNKEL in the germline V gene (reference sequence). Between the trimmed V and J ends, which lost 1 base and 10 bases, there was a span of 13 bases. There are 13 residues in the CDR3. Here the CDR3 reads CASSQGLREAAFF. CDR3 coding DNA: TGTGCCAGCAGCCAAGGACTCCGGGAGGCAGCTTTCTTT.

Only one count was recorded for this clone. V and J are TRBV15 and TRBJ1-6, with a possible D match to TRBD1 (5 bases). This CDR3 has 13 amino acids. V lost 0 bases and J lost 14, with 11 bases in between. The germline CDR1 and CDR2 sequences are LNHNV and YYDKDF (reference sequence). This CDR3 is CATSREPGWTLHF. The CDR3 DNA reads as TGTGCCACCAGCAGAGAACCAGGGTGGACCCTCCACTTT.

J is TRBJ1-2 and V is TRBV19; D is possibly TRBD1 (6 bases). The germline V and J ends were trimmed by 7 bases and 2 bases, with 11 bases remaining between them. The CDR3 is 13 amino acids. The germline V gene has CDR1 LNHDA and CDR2 SQIVND (reference sequence). This chain's CDR3 is CASNRDGNYGYTF. For the CDR3, the DNA is TGTGCCAGTAACAGGGACGGGAACTATGGCTACACCTTC.